This T cell receptor beta chain originates from a study of CD4 T cells in relation to SARS-CoV-2 and coronaviruses. Study in general: Controls used an HIV-1 Nef peptide pool or no peptide.

This clone has more than one count but fewer than ten. Its antigen is not identified. This CDR3 contains 12 residues. Trimming shortened V by 5 bases and J by 0 bases, and 4 bases separated the two germline ends. CDR1 is SGHTA and CDR2 is FQGNSA in the germline V gene. Before the COVID-19 pandemic, during about 2011-2019, CD4+ T cells were taken from unexposed donors. After more than eight days of culture, CD4+ T cells were isolated. The study's findings and limits: No crossreactivity against non-spike viral proteins was tested here.

Assay: immunoSEQ multiplex PCR; the TCRdb copy retains only in-frame clones and omits some. The sample includes some 21,000 clones, roughly 79% seen only once; the top ten take 15% to 20%. This receptor was identified in a human donor in good health. Sequencing was performed on CD4+ T cells from PBMCs, cultured in vitro. The chain has TRBV7-2 and TRBJ2-5; D unclear. The CDR3 DNA follows: TGTGCCAGCAGCATGTACCAAGAGACCCAGTACTTC. It encodes CASSMYQETQYF.